This T cell receptor (beta chain) was sequenced for a study of naive and memory T cell subsets. The SP2 primer and nested alpha and beta constant region primers amplified ligated cDNA in four rounds. In TCRdb, the UMI-ligation and nested PCR reads were re-called with MiXCR into one record per CDR3 protein. The table includes about 37,000 distinct CDR3 sequences, about 11% detected once. This clonotype was seen at least ten times. The antigen remains undetermined. Treatment in this sample: skin biopsy from PPD injection site in Mantoux-positive individual. TCR cDNA received a 3' ligated oligonucleotide that carried a UMI. Biopsied sites were PPD injections in people with a positive Mantoux test. Input was about 1 to 1,100 ng of DNase-treated total RNA without cell sorting. Study results and caveats: This RNA-based method may be sensitive to activation-related transcript changes. Delayed type IV hypersensitivity infiltration was taken to explain higher tuberculin-site TCR counts.

V gave up 4 bases and J gave up 2 bases; unmatched junction bases: 6. Germline V gives CDR1 LGHDT, CDR2 YNNKEL (reference sequence). The CDR3 is 15 amino acids. This chain connects TRBV3-1 to TRBJ2-7, with 9 bases matching TRBD2. The TCR sequence derives from an adult in good health. This material consisted of skin, taken from a tuberculin skin test site. CDR3 bases: TGTGCCAGCAGCCGAAATAGCGGGGGAGCCTACGAGCAGTACTTC. Residues: CASSRNSGGAYEQYF.